The 22 T cell receptor beta chains below come from one sample, sequenced in a study (dated by TCRdb to about 2015). The protocol used for the library was 5' RACE. The sample was run on an Illumina MiSeq. TCRdb handled the public reads itself, with Q25 trimming in fastp and clone calling in MiXCR, and kept productive beta chains. One record per CDR3 amino acid sequence lists the most common genes and DNA. The sample table lists tens of thousands of distinct CDR3 sequences, 29% of them with a count of one. The top ten constitute about 3.7% of the sample. The sequencing input was memory CD4+ T cells sorted from a lymph node. Sample cell subset or site, as interpreted from the label and publication: memory CD4+ T cells, CD4+CD45RO+CD25-. These TCRs come from a female donor with breast cancer.

This chain links TRBV20-1 with TRBJ2-3; 7 bases match TRBD2. V was clipped by 6 bases and J by 4 bases; unmatched bases: 13. CDR3 length: 15 residues. Germline CDR1 DFQATT, CDR2 SNEGSKA (reference sequence). CDR3 region: CSARDWREIADTQYF. The CDR3 DNA sequence: TGCAGTGCCCGCGATTGGCGGGAGATCGCAGATACGCAGTATTTT.

The chain uses TRBV7-3 and TRBJ2-1; 10 positions match TRBD2. The V and J ends lost 2 bases and 7 bases, in that order; junction bases with no gene match: 5. The CDR3 contains 15 residues. The germline V gene encodes CDR1 SGHTA and CDR2 FQGTGA. The CDR3: CASSLPSGRKNEQFF. The CDR3 region has the DNA TGTGCCAGCAGCTTACCTAGCGGGAGAAAAAATGAGCAGTTCTTC.

In its sample, this clonotype was seen a few times. The rearrangement links TRBV6-5 to TRBJ1-2, with 12 positions matching TRBD1. With V trimmed by 4 bases and J by 6 bases, 6 bases remained unmatched. The CDR3 consists of 15 residues. Germline values: CDR1 MNHEY, CDR2 SVGAGI. The CDR3 DNA reads TGTGCCAGCAGTTCCACCGGGACAGGGGGCAATGGCTACACCTTC. The encoded protein is CASSSTGTGGNGYTF.

The rearrangement joins TRBV20-1 to TRBJ2-3; D could derive from TRBD1 or TRBD2 (6 bases each). The germline V gene encodes CDR1 DFQATT and CDR2 SNEGSKA (reference sequence). Trimming took off 4 bases at V and 3 bases at J, with 17 bases between the two ends. The CDR3 is 15 amino acids. Here the CDR3 DNA reads TGCAGTGCTACTAAGGGGGGCCTTGGGACAGATACGCAGTATTTT. Protein product: CSATKGGLGTDTQYF.

In this sample, this clonotype turned up a few times. The V and J genes are TRBV5-6 and TRBJ2-7, with D possibly being TRBD1 (6 bases). The CDR3 has 15 amino acids. The V gene lost 4 bases and the J gene lost 4 bases, with 18 bases spanning the gap. Germline values: CDR1 SGHDT, CDR2 YYEEEE. The CDR3 here is CASSRSTGSRYEQYF. In nucleotides, the CDR3 is TGTGCCAGCAGCCGATCCACAGGGTCCAGGTACGAGCAGTACTTC.

In its sample, this clonotype was seen a few times. The gene calls are TRBV5-1 and TRBJ2-3; 9 positions agree with TRBD2. CDR1 SGHRS and CDR2 YFSETQ come from the germline V gene. The V segment lost 0 bases and the J segment 2 bases; nucleotides outside the gene matches: 4. The CDR3 is 16 residues long. DNA of the CDR3: TGCGCCAGCAGCTTGGTCGGACTAGCGCACACAGATACGCAGTATTTT. Residues: CASSLVGLAHTDTQYF.

This clonotype came up a few times. The chain couples TRBV20-1 to TRBJ2-3, with no clear D. In germline, CDR1 is DFQATT, CDR2 SNEGSKA (reference sequence). This CDR3 region has 13 residues. Between the trimmed V and J ends, which lost 5 bases and 1 base, there was a span of 10 bases. CDR3 loop: CSAYPVGTDTQYF. As DNA, the CDR3 is TGCAGTGCTTACCCCGTGGGCACAGATACGCAGTATTTT.

V and J are TRBV5-6 and TRBJ2-5, with D unclear. Germline V gene lookup returns CDR1 SGHDT and CDR2 YYEEEE. Deletions cut 0 bases from V and 4 bases from J, with 10 bases between. The CDR3 extends over 14 amino acids. CDR3 protein: CASSLDDGTETQYF. DNA for the CDR3: TGTGCCAGCAGCTTGGATGATGGCACAGAGACCCAGTACTTC.

Worth noting for this clonotype: Mismatch with germline at one junction end may stem from a read error. The rearrangement uses TRBV12-3 or TRBV12-4 and TRBJ1-6; no clear D. The CDR3 is 16 amino acids. CDR3 in amino acids: CACSLEFSPGSSPLHF. In nucleotides, the CDR3 is TGTGCCTGCAGTTTAGAGTTTAGTCCAGGAAGCTCACCCCTCCACTTT.

This clonotype was detected a few times. This rearrangement joins TRBV5-1 to TRBJ1-3; tentatively, D is TRBD1 (5 bases). Germline V gene lookup returns CDR1 SGHRS and CDR2 YFSETQ. V shed 5 bases and J shed 4 bases, with 13 bases lying between them. This CDR3 region has 14 residues. The CDR3 DNA is TGCGCCAGCAGAATGACGGGGCTCGGAAACACCATATATTTT. Protein: CASRMTGLGNTIYF.

The chain recombines TRBV7-9 with TRBJ1-1, with 8 bases lining up with TRBD1. Germline V gene lookup returns CDR1 SEHNR and CDR2 FQNEAQ (reference sequence). The CDR3 spans 13 residues. The trim removed 5 bases at V and 4 bases at J, leaving 3 bases unmatched. The CDR3 bases are TGTGCCAGCAGCACAACAGGGGGCACTGAAGCTTTCTTT. This encodes CASSTTGGTEAFF.

This clonotype was observed many times. The genes are TRBV12-3 or TRBV12-4 and TRBJ1-1; D is uncertain. Deletions cut 1 base from V and 8 bases from J, with 5 bases between. This CDR3 has 11 amino acids. CDR3 nucleotides: TGTGCCAGCAGTTTAGGTCTCGAAGCTTTCTTT. Its protein product is CASSLGLEAFF.

This clonotype was observed a single time. The chain combines TRBV6-5 with TRBJ2-5, with 9 positions matching TRBD1. Trimming removed 6 bases from V and 4 bases from J; junction bases left unmatched: 6. The CDR3 contains 14 residues. From germline, CDR1 is MNHEY and CDR2 SVGAGI. DNA for the CDR3: TGTGCCAGCAGACTGGACAGGGGAAGAGAGACCCAGTACTTC. Protein product: CASRLDRGRETQYF.

This clonotype occurred a few times. The DNA is omitted, as the CDR3 cannot be located on it reliably, and the CDR3 follows TCRdb's listing. The chain uses TRBV28 and TRBJ1-3. The CDR3 is 15 residues long, ends included. Germline CDR1 and CDR2: MDHEN and SYDVKM. The CDR3 is CASSWGRGSGNTIHF.

V gene TRBV10-2 combines with J gene TRBJ2-1; 10 bases align to TRBD2. The CDR3 runs 14 residues. The germline gives CDR1 WSHSY, CDR2 SAAADI. V lost 4 bases and J lost 12; bases outside the gene matches: 9. CDR3 coding DNA: TGCGCCAGCAGTGCGAGCGGGAGGGCCTGGGGGCAGTTCTTC. This encodes CASSASGRAWGQFF.

In this sample, this clonotype turned up a few times. CDR3: CASSGSQQETQYF. DNA of the CDR3: TGTGCCAGCAGTGGTTCCCAGCAAGAGACCCAGTACTTC. The V and J genes are TRBV2 and TRBJ2-5; the D is unclear. The CDR3 contains 13 residues. Between the trimmed V and J ends, which lost 4 bases and 2 bases, there was a span of 8 bases. Germline loops: CDR1 SNHLY, CDR2 FYNNEI.

The chain carries TRBV12-3 or TRBV12-4 and TRBJ2-1, with D unresolved. The CDR3 extends over 15 amino acids. Between the trimmed V and J ends, which lost 3 bases and 2 bases, there was a span of 11 bases. CDR3 loop: CASSLGGDTYNEQFF. CDR3 DNA sequence: TGTGCCAGCAGTTTGGGCGGAGACACCTACAATGAGCAGTTCTTC.

This sequence joins TRBV4-2 and TRBJ1-4; TRBD1 is a possible D gene (6 bases). Germline V gene data show CDR1 as LGHNA and CDR2 as YNFKEQ. V dropped 4 bases and J dropped 10 bases, with 13 bases sitting between them. The CDR3 totals 13 residues. This CDR3 reads CASSPDRSRKLFF. The CDR3 nucleotides are TGTGCCAGCAGCCCAGACAGGAGTCGAAAACTGTTTTTT.

The table lists this clonotype with a few counts. The gene calls are TRBV6-1 and TRBJ2-4; 7 bases match TRBD2. V lost 4 bases, J lost 0 bases, and 9 bases stayed unmatched. CDR3 length equals 17 residues. Per the germline V gene, CDR1 is MNHNS and CDR2 is SASEGT. CDR3 in DNA: TGTGCCAGCAGTGGGGAGGCGGGAGCCTTAGCCAAAAACATTCAGTACTTC. Its protein is CASSGEAGALAKNIQYF.

The V call is TRBV5-6, the J call TRBJ2-3; 8 bases agree with TRBD2. V shed 2 bases and J 2 bases; nucleotides not matched to a gene: 7. There are 16 residues in the CDR3. Germline V gene sequence: CDR1 SGHDT, CDR2 YYEEEE. CDR3 coding DNA: TGTGCCAGCAGCTTCGCCCTTAGCGGGGACACAGATACGCAGTATTTT. Amino acid sequence: CASSFALSGDTDTQYF.

A remark on this clonotype: With a much larger clone just one base away, this may be a read error. The CDR3 nucleotides read TGCACCAGCAGCTGGGGGGACAGGAACACTGAAGCTTTCTTT. It translates to CTSSWGDRNTEAFF. The chain combines TRBV5-1 with TRBJ1-1; 7 positions agree with TRBD1. Germline V CDR1 and CDR2: SGHRS, YFSETQ. The CDR3 is made up of 14 amino acids.

This sequence joins TRBV7-3 and TRBJ1-2; TRBD1 agrees at 8 bases. CDR3 length: 17 amino acids. The V and J ends lost 4 bases and 4 bases, in that order; junction bases with no gene match: 14. Germline V lookup: CDR1 SGHTA, CDR2 FQGTGA. DNA of the CDR3: TGTGCCAGCAGCTCGTTGGGGCCAGGGGGCGGACGCTATGGCTACACCTTC. Translation: CASSSLGPGGGRYGYTF.